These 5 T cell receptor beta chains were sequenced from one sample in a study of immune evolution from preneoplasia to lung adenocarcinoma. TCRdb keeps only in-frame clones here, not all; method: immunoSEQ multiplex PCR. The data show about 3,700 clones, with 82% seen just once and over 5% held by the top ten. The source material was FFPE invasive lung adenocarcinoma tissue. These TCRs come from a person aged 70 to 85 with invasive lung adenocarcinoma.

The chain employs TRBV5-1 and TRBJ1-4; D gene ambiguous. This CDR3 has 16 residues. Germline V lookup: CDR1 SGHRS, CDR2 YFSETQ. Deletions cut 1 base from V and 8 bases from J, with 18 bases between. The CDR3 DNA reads TGCGCCAGCAGCTTGTCTAGGCCGGGGTTGAGCGAAAAACTGTTTTTT. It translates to CASSLSRPGLSEKLFF.

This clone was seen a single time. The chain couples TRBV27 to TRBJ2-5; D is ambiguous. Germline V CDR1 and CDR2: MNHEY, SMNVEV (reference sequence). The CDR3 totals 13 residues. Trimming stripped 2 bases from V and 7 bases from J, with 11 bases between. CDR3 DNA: TGTGCCAGCAGTTTAGGAAAGGACGGGACCCAGTACTTC. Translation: CASSLGKDGTQYF.

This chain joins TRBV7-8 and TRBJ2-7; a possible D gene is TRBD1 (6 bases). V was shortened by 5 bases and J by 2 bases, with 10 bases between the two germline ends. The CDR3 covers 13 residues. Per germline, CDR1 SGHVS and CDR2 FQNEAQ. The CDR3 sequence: CASSPGTPYEQYF. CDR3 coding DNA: TGTGCCAGCAGCCCCGGGACACCCTACGAGCAGTACTTC.

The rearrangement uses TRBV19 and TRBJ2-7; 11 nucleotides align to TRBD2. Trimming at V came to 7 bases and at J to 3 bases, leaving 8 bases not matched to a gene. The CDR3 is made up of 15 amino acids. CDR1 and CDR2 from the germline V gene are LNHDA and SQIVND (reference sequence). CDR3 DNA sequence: TGTGCCAGTAAATCGACTAGCGGGGACCTCTACGAGCAGTACTTC. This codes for CASKSTSGDLYEQYF.

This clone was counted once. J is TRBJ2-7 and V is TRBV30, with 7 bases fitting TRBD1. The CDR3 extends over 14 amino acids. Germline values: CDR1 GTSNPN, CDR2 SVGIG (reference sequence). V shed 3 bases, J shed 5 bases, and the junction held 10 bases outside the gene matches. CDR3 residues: CAWRIKQGRDEQYF. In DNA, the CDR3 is TGTGCCTGGAGGATAAAACAGGGGAGAGACGAGCAGTACTTC.